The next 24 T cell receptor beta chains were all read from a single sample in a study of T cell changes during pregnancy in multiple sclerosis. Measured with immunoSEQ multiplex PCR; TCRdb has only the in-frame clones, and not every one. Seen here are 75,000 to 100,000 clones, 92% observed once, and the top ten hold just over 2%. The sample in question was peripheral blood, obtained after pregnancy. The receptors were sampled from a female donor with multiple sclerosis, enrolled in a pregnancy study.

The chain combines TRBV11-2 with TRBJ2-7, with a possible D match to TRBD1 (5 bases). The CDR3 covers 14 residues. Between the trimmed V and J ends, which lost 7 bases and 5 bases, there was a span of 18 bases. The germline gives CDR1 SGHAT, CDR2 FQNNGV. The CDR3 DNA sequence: TGTGCCAGCATCACTACTACAGGTTTCAACGAGCAGTACTTC. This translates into CASITTTGFNEQYF.

CDR3 bases: TGTGCCAGCAGCTTTTTTAATACAGATACGCAGTATTTT. Translating it yields CASSFFNTDTQYF. V and J are TRBV11-2 and TRBJ2-3; D is ambiguous. V was trimmed by 3 bases and J by 3 bases, leaving 7 bases between them. The CDR3 extends over 13 amino acids. Germline values: CDR1 SGHAT, CDR2 FQNNGV.

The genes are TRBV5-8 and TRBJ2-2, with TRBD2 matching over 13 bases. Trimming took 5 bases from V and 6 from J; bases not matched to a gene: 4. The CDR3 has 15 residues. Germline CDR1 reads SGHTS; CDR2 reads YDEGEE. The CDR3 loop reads CASRPGTSGAGELFF. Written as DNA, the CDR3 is TGTGCCAGCAGGCCGGGGACTAGCGGGGCCGGGGAGCTGTTTTTT.

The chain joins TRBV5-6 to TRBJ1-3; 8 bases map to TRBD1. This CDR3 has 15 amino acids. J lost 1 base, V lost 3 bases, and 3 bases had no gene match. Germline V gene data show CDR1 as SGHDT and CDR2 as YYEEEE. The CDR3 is CASSWDRSSGNTIYF. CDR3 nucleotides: TGTGCCAGCAGCTGGGACAGGTCTTCTGGAAACACCATATATTTT.

The CDR3 coding sequence is TGTGCCAGCAGTTCCCTAGCGGGAGGGAATGAGCAGTTCTTC. Its translation is CASSSLAGGNEQFF. The V gene is TRBV6-6, the J gene TRBJ2-1, with 12 bases that match TRBD2. The germline V gene has CDR1 MNHNY and CDR2 SVGAGI (reference sequence). V dropped 4 bases and J dropped 7; count of bases not matched to a gene: 2. The CDR3 contains 14 residues.

CDR3 protein: CASSPRVQGAGIFAEAFF. In nucleotides, the CDR3 is TGTGCCAGCTCACCAAGAGTACAGGGGGCTGGTATCTTCGCTGAAGCTTTCTTT. The V gene is TRBV18, the J gene TRBJ1-1; 9 positions agree with TRBD1. The CDR3 loop spans 18 amino acids. Germline values: CDR1 KGHSH, CDR2 LQKENI. Trimming took 2 bases from V and 6 from J; bases not matched to a gene: 16.

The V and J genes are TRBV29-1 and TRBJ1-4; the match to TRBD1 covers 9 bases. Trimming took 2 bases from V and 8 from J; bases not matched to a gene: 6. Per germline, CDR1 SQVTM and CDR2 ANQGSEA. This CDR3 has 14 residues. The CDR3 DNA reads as TGCAGCGTTGAAAGACAGGGGGAAGGAGAAAAACTGTTTTTT. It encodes CSVERQGEGEKLFF.

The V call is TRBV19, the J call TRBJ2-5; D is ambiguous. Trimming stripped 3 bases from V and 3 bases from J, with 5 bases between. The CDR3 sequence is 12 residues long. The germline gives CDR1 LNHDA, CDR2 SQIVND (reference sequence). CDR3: CASSISEETQYF. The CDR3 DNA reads TGTGCCAGTAGTATTTCGGAAGAGACCCAGTACTTC.

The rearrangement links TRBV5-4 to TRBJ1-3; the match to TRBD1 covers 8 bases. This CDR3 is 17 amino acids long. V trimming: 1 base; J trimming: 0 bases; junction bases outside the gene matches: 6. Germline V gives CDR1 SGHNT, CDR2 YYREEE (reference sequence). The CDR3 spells CASSLRSGGHSGNTIYF. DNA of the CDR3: TGTGCCAGCAGCTTGAGGTCAGGGGGCCACTCTGGAAACACCATATATTTT.

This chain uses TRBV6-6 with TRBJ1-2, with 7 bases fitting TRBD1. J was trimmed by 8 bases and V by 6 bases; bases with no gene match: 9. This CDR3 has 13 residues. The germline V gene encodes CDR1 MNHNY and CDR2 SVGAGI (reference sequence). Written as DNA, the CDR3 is TGTGCCAGCAGATTGACAGGGATTGGAGGCTACACCTTC. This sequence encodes CASRLTGIGGYTF.

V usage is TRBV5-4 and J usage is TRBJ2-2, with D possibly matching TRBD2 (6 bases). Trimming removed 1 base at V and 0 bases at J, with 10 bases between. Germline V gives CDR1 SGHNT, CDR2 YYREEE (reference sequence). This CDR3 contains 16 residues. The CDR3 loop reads CASSLIAAANTGELFF. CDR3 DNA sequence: TGTGCCAGCAGCTTGATAGCGGCTGCGAACACCGGGGAGCTGTTTTTT.

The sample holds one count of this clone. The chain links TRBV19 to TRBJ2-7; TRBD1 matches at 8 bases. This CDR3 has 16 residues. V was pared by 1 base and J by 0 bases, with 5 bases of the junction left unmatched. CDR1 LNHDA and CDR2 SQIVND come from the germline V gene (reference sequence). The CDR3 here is CASSIGGTGGSYEQYF. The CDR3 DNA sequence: TGTGCCAGTAGTATAGGAGGGACAGGCGGCTCCTACGAGCAGTACTTC. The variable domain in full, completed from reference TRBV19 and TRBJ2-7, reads DGGITQSPKYLFRKEGQNVTLSCEQNLNHDAMYWYRQDPGQGLRLIYYSQIVNDFQKGDIAEGYSVSREKKESFPLTVTSAQKNPTAFYLCASSIGGTGGSYEQYFGPGTRLTVT.

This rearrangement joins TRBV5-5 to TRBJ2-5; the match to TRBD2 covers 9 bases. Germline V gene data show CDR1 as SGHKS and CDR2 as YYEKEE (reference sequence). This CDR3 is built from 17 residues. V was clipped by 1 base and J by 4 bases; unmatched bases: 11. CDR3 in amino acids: CASSLPGGGAMGETQYF. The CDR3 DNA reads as TGTGCCAGCAGCTTGCCCGGCGGGGGGGCCATGGGAGAGACCCAGTACTTC.

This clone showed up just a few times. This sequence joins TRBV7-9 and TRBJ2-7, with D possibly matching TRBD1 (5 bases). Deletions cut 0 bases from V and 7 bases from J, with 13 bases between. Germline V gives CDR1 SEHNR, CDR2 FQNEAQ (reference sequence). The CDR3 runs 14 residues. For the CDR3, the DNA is TGTGCCAGCAGCTTAGCGACAGACCCTCGGGAGCAGTACTTC. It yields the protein CASSLATDPREQYF.

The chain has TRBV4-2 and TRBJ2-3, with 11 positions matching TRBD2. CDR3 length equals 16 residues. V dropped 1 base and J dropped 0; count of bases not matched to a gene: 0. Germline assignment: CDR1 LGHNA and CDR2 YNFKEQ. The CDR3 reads CASSQGLAGSTDTQYF. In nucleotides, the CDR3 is TGTGCCAGCAGCCAAGGACTAGCGGGAAGCACAGATACGCAGTATTTT.

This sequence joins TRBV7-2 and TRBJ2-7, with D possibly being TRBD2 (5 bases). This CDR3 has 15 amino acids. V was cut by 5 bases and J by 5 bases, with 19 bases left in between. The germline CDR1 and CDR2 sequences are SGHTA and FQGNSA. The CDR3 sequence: CASSPFTSGVHEQYF. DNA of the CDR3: TGTGCCAGCAGCCCATTCACTAGTGGCGTCCACGAGCAGTACTTC.

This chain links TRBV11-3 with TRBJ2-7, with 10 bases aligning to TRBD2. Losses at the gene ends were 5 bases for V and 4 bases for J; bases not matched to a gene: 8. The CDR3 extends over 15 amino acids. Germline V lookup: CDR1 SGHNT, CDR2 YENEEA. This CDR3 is CASSPSGGASYEQYF. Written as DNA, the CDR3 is TGTGCCAGCAGCCCTAGCGGGGGTGCCTCGTACGAGCAGTACTTC.

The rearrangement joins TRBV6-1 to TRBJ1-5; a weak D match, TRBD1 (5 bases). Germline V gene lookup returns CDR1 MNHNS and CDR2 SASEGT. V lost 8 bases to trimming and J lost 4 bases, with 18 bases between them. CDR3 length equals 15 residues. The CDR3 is CASVNQGLGNQPQHF. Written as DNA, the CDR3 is TGTGCCAGCGTCAATCAGGGTTTGGGGAATCAGCCCCAGCATTTT.

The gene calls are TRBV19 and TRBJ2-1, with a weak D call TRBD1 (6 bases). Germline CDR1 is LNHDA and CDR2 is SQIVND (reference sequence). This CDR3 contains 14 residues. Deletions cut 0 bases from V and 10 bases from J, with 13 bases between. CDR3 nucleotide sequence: TGTGCCAGTAGTATAGATCGGACAGCACCCGAGCAGTTCTTC. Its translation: CASSIDRTAPEQFF.

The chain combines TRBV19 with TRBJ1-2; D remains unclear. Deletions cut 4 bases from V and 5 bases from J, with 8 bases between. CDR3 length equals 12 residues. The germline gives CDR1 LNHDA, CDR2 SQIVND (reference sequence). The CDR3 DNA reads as TGTGCCAGTAGTACTTCGGGGTATGGCTACACCTTC. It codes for CASSTSGYGYTF.

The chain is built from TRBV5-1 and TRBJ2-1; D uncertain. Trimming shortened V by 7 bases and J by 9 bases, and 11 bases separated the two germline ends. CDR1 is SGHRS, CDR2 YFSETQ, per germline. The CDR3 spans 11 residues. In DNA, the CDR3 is TGCGCCAGCTCCGAGACTGGTGAGCAGTTCTTC. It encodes CASSETGEQFF.

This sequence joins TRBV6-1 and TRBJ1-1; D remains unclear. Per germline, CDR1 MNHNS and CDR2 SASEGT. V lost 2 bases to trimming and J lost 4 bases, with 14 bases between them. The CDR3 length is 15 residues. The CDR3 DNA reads TGTGCCAGCAGTGAACGGTATGTTCCAGGCACTGAAGCTTTCTTT. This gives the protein CASSERYVPGTEAFF.

The CDR3 here is CASTLLQGANGANVLTF. The CDR3 DNA is TGTGCCAGCACCCTACTACAGGGGGCGAATGGGGCCAACGTCCTGACTTTC. V gene TRBV5-4 combines with J gene TRBJ2-6; 9 bases line up with TRBD1. This CDR3 is built from 17 residues. Unmatched junction bases numbered 10, after V lost 6 bases and J lost 3 bases. Germline CDR1 SGHNT, CDR2 YYREEE (reference sequence). Variable domain in full (rest from reference TRBV5-4 and TRBJ2-6): ETGVTQSPTHLIKTRGQQVTLRCSSQSGHNTVSWYQQALGQGPQFIFQYYREEENGRGNFPPRFSGLQFPNYSSELNVNALELDDSALYLCASTLLQGANGANVLTFGAGSRLTVL.

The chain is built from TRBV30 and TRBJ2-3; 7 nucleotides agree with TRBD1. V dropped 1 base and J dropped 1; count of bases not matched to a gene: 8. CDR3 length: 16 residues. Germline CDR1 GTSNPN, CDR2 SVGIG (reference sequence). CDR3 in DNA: TGTGCCTGGAGTGGGGGACAGTCTCTCGGCACAGATACGCAGTATTTT. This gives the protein CAWSGGQSLGTDTQYF.